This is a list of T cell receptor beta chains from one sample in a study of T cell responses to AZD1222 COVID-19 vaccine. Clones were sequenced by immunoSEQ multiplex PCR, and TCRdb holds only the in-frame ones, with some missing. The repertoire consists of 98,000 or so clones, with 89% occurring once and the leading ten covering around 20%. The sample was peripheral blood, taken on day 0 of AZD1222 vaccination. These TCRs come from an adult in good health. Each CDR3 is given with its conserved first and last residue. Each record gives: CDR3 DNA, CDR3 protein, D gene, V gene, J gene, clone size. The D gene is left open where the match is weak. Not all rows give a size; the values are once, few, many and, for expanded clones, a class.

cdr3_nt: TGTGCCAGCAGCAAGGACAGGGGGAACTATGGCTACACCTTC
cdr3_aa: CASSKDRGNYGYTF
d_call: TRBD1
v_call: TRBV6-5
j_call: TRBJ1-2
clone_size: NA

cdr3_nt: TGTGCCAGCAGCCAAGGAGGGAACACCGGGGAGCTGTTTTTT
cdr3_aa: CASSQGGNTGELFF
d_call: NA
v_call: TRBV3-1/TRBV3-2
j_call: TRBJ2-2
clone_size: NA

cdr3_nt: TGTGCCAGCAGCCGGCCGGCGCGGGGGGTCCAAGGCAATGAGCAGTTCTTC
cdr3_aa: CASSRPARGVQGNEQFF
d_call: TRBD2
v_call: TRBV28
j_call: TRBJ2-1
clone_size: NA

cdr3_nt: TGTGCCAGCAGTTACTCCAGGACAGGGGGCCATGGCTACACCTTC
cdr3_aa: CASSYSRTGGHGYTF
d_call: TRBD1
v_call: TRBV6-5
j_call: TRBJ1-2
clone_size: NA

cdr3_nt: TGTGCCAGCAGCCAAATGCCATTGAACACTGAAGCTTTCTTT
cdr3_aa: CASSQMPLNTEAFF
d_call: NA
v_call: TRBV3-1/TRBV3-2
j_call: TRBJ1-1
clone_size: NA

cdr3_nt: TGCGCCAGCAGCCAGACAAGTAACTATGGCTACACCTTC
cdr3_aa: CASSQTSNYGYTF
d_call: NA
v_call: TRBV5-1
j_call: TRBJ1-2
clone_size: NA

cdr3_nt: TGTGCCAGCGGCATCGGGGGGCTAGGGGAGCTGTTTTTT
cdr3_aa: CASGIGGLGELFF
d_call: NA
v_call: TRBV7-2
j_call: TRBJ2-2
clone_size: NA

cdr3_nt: TGTGCCAGCAGCTCAACCTCAGGGGTCGGAAACACCATATATTTT
cdr3_aa: CASSSTSGVGNTIYF
d_call: NA
v_call: TRBV11-3
j_call: TRBJ1-3
clone_size: NA

cdr3_nt: TGTGCCAGCAGCCAAGTGGGAGCTCTACTAGCGGGGGGCCAAGATACGCAGTATTTT
cdr3_aa: CASSQVGALLAGGQDTQYF
d_call: TRBD2
v_call: TRBV3-1/TRBV3-2
j_call: TRBJ2-3
clone_size: NA

cdr3_nt: TGTGCCAGTAGTTCGGGGACGGGGAGCTCCTACGAGCAGTACTTC
cdr3_aa: CASSSGTGSSYEQYF
d_call: NA
v_call: TRBV19
j_call: TRBJ2-7
clone_size: NA

cdr3_nt: TGTGCCAGCAGTTACAGGCAGGGCGGTCAGCCCCAGCATTTT
cdr3_aa: CASSYRQGGQPQHF
d_call: NA
v_call: TRBV6-2/TRBV6-3
j_call: TRBJ1-5
clone_size: NA

cdr3_nt: TGTGCCAGCAGCTCATGGAGGGGGGCGGGCTACAATGAGCAGTTCTTC
cdr3_aa: CASSSWRGAGYNEQFF
d_call: NA
v_call: TRBV5-6
j_call: TRBJ2-1
clone_size: NA

cdr3_nt: TGTGCCAGCAGTGAGTTTTACCGGGACAGCAACCTGAATTCACCCCTCCACTTT
cdr3_aa: CASSEFYRDSNLNSPLHF
d_call: TRBD1
v_call: TRBV6-1
j_call: TRBJ1-6
clone_size: NA

cdr3_nt: TGTGCCAGCAGCCAAGGGGATACCCAAGGTACTGAAGCTTTCTTT
cdr3_aa: CASSQGDTQGTEAFF
d_call: NA
v_call: TRBV3-1/TRBV3-2
j_call: TRBJ1-1
clone_size: NA

cdr3_nt: TGTGCCAGCATAAGGACAGGGGGGACTGAAGCTTTCTTT
cdr3_aa: CASIRTGGTEAFF
d_call: TRBD1
v_call: TRBV12-3/TRBV12-4
j_call: TRBJ1-1
clone_size: NA

cdr3_nt: TGTGCCAGCAGCCAGGGTAGTGGGGGGCCTAGCACAGATACGCAGTATTTT
cdr3_aa: CASSQGSGGPSTDTQYF
d_call: NA
v_call: TRBV3-1/TRBV3-2
j_call: TRBJ2-3
clone_size: NA

cdr3_nt: TGTGCCAGCAGCTTCCCCACGGGGACCGGAGGCTACACCTTC
cdr3_aa: CASSFPTGTGGYTF
d_call: NA
v_call: TRBV7-6
j_call: TRBJ1-2
clone_size: NA

cdr3_nt: TGTGCCAGCAGCGTAAACAGCCACACCGGGGAGCTGTTTTTT
cdr3_aa: CASSVNSHTGELFF
d_call: NA
v_call: TRBV9
j_call: TRBJ2-2
clone_size: few

cdr3_nt: TGCGCCAGCAGCCAAGATTACGTTGCGCTAGCCAAAAACATTCAGTACTTC
cdr3_aa: CASSQDYVALAKNIQYF
d_call: NA
v_call: TRBV4-1
j_call: TRBJ2-4
clone_size: NA

cdr3_nt: TGTGCCAGCAGCTTGGCGGGACAGGGGGAGGGAGGCTACACCTTC
cdr3_aa: CASSLAGQGEGGYTF
d_call: TRBD1
v_call: TRBV5-5
j_call: TRBJ1-2
clone_size: NA

cdr3_nt: TGTGCCAGCAGCCCTAGCGGGGGGCAATCCACAGATACGCAGTATTTT
cdr3_aa: CASSPSGGQSTDTQYF
d_call: TRBD2
v_call: TRBV5-8
j_call: TRBJ2-3
clone_size: NA

cdr3_nt: TGTGCCAGCAGCGAGGGACAGGGCTTAGACAAAAACATTCAGTACTTC
cdr3_aa: CASSEGQGLDKNIQYF
d_call: TRBD1
v_call: TRBV9
j_call: TRBJ2-4
clone_size: NA

cdr3_nt: TGTGCCAGCAGCGTCGCCGGGGGTCGGTGGGGGTACACAGATACGCAGTATTTT
cdr3_aa: CASSVAGGRWGYTDTQYF
d_call: NA
v_call: TRBV11-2
j_call: TRBJ2-3
clone_size: NA

cdr3_nt: TGTGCCAGCAGCTTGGACAGGGATGGCTACACCTTC
cdr3_aa: CASSLDRDGYTF
d_call: NA
v_call: TRBV5-5
j_call: TRBJ1-2
clone_size: NA

cdr3_nt: TGTGCCAGCAGTATTGGACGGAGCTCCTACAATGAGCAGTTCTTC
cdr3_aa: CASSIGRSSYNEQFF
d_call: NA
v_call: TRBV6-2/TRBV6-3
j_call: TRBJ2-1
clone_size: NA

cdr3_nt: TGTGCCAGCAGTCGTGGGGGGACCTTCTACAATGAGCAGTTCTTC
cdr3_aa: CASSRGGTFYNEQFF
d_call: NA
v_call: TRBV27
j_call: TRBJ2-1
clone_size: NA

cdr3_nt: TGTGCCAGCCAATCTCAGACCGATCAGCCCCAGCATTTT
cdr3_aa: CASQSQTDQPQHF
d_call: NA
v_call: TRBV6-5
j_call: TRBJ1-5
clone_size: NA

cdr3_nt: TGTGCCAGCAGCGTAGTTTCCGTGGGCACAGATACGCAGTATTTT
cdr3_aa: CASSVVSVGTDTQYF
d_call: NA
v_call: TRBV9
j_call: TRBJ2-3
clone_size: NA

cdr3_nt: TGTGCCAGCAGCGAAGACAGGGGAGAGACCCAGTACTTC
cdr3_aa: CASSEDRGETQYF
d_call: TRBD1
v_call: TRBV7-7
j_call: TRBJ2-5
clone_size: NA

cdr3_nt: TGTGCCAGCAGTGAAGTTGGGGTTCTCACCTTC
cdr3_aa: CASSEVGVLTF
d_call: NA
v_call: TRBV2
j_call: TRBJ1-2
clone_size: NA

cdr3_nt: TGTGCCAGTAGTATAGCAGGAGCAGGGTGGGAAAAACTGTTTTTT
cdr3_aa: CASSIAGAGWEKLFF
d_call: NA
v_call: TRBV19
j_call: TRBJ1-4
clone_size: NA

cdr3_nt: TGCGCCAGCAGCTTGTCGGGGAATGAAAAACTGTTTTTT
cdr3_aa: CASSLSGNEKLFF
d_call: NA
v_call: TRBV5-1
j_call: TRBJ1-4
clone_size: NA

cdr3_nt: TGTGCCATCAGTGGGCCGGCTCAGTTGAGCTCCTACAATGAGCAGTTCTTC
cdr3_aa: CAISGPAQLSSYNEQFF
d_call: NA
v_call: TRBV10-3
j_call: TRBJ2-1
clone_size: NA

cdr3_nt: TGCAGCGTTGAATCCCAGTTTGGGGGCTACACCTTC
cdr3_aa: CSVESQFGGYTF
d_call: NA
v_call: TRBV29-1
j_call: TRBJ1-2
clone_size: NA

cdr3_nt: TGCAGCGTCCTAGGCAGGGGAGGGAACACTGAAGCTTTCTTT
cdr3_aa: CSVLGRGGNTEAFF
d_call: NA
v_call: TRBV29-1
j_call: TRBJ1-1
clone_size: NA

cdr3_nt: TGTGCCAGCAGTGAAGTGGGGTCACCCCTCCACTTT
cdr3_aa: CASSEVGSPLHF
d_call: NA
v_call: TRBV6-1
j_call: TRBJ1-6
clone_size: NA

cdr3_nt: TGTGCCAGCACGCCACGGGTACAGATCACCCTCAACTTTTTAATGAACACTGAAGCTTTCTTT
cdr3_aa: CASTPRVQITLNFLMNTEAFF
d_call: NA
v_call: TRBV7-9
j_call: TRBJ1-1
clone_size: NA